This T cell receptor beta chain was obtained from a study of identical twins. Study-wide findings and caveats: Cross-sectional statistical analysis, not tracking of the same donors, underpinned the conclusions.

Healthy Caucasian donors formed the entire cohort. TCRdb re-analysed the 5' RACE reads in MiXCR, keeping a single row per CDR3 protein. The data hold 100,000 or so distinct CDR3 sequences, with 5.9% observed a single time. This clonotype was recorded many times. What it binds is unknown. The germline V and J ends were trimmed by 5 bases and 4 bases, with 17 bases remaining between them. This CDR3 region has 16 residues. Germline V lookup: CDR1 SGHVS, CDR2 FQNEAQ. The V call is TRBV7-8, the J call TRBJ2-2; TRBD1 is a possible D gene (6 bases). This TCR was sampled from a woman aged 45-59 years in good health. The sequenced sample consisted of memory T cells sorted from blood. The CDR3 region has the DNA TGTGCCAGCAGCCCCCAAGGGGGTCCTGGCACCGGGGAGCTGTTTTTT. The encoded protein is CASSPQGGPGTGELFF.